This T cell receptor beta chain was recorded in a study of blood T cells in healthy people across ages. Then a second PCR, running about 6 to 12 cycles, was carried out with a sample-barcoded 5' primer and a J-beta primer mix. From the 5' RACE reads, TCRdb called clonotypes with MiXCR, one entry per CDR3 protein. The table includes around 1,800,000 distinct CDR3 sequences, around 40% detected once. This clonotype was observed a few times. The germline V and J ends were trimmed by 1 base and 6 bases, with 8 bases remaining between them. CDR3 length: 14 amino acids. CDR1 is SGHRS and CDR2 is YFSETQ in the germline V gene.

The rearrangement uses TRBV5-1 and TRBJ1-6; D unclear. Material for sequencing was blood. The source is a human donor in good health. CDR3 sequence (DNA): TGCGCCAGCAGCTTGAGGCAGATTAATTCACCCCTCCACTTT. Its protein is CASSLRQINSPLHF.